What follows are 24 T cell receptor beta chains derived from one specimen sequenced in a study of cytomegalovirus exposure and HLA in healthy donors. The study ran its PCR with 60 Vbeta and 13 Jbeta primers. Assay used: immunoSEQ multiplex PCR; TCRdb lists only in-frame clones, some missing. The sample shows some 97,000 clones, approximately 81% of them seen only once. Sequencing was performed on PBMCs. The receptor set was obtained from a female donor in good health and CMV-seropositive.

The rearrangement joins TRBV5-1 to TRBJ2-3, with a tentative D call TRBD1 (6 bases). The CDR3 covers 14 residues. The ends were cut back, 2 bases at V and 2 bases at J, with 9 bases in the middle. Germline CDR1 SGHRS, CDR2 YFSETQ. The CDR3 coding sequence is TGCGCCAGCAGCTTACAGGGAACCACAGATACGCAGTATTTT. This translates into CASSLQGTTDTQYF.

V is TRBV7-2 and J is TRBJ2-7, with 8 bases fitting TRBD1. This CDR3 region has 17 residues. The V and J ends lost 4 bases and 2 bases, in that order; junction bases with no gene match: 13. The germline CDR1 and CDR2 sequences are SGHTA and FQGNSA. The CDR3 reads CASSSTHGQGYTYEQYF. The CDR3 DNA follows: TGTGCCAGCAGCTCTACCCATGGACAGGGATATACCTACGAGCAGTACTTC.

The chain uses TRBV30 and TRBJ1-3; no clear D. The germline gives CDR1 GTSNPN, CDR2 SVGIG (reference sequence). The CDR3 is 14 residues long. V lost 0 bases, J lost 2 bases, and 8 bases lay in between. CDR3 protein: CAWSVSRAGNTIYF. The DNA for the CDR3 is TGTGCCTGGAGTGTTTCCCGAGCTGGAAACACCATATATTTT.

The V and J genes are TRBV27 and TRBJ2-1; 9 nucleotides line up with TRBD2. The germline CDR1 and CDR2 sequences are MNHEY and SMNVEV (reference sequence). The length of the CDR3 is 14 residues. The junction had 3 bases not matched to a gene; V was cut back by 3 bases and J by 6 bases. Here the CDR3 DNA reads TGTGCCAGCAGTTTTCTAGCGGGGTCCAATGAGCAGTTCTTC. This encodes CASSFLAGSNEQFF.

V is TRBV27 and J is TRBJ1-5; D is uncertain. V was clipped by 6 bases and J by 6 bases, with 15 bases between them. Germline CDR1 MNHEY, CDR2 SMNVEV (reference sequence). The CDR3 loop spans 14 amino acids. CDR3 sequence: CASSLSGWGQPQHF. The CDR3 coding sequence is TGTGCCAGCAGCCTATCGGGGTGGGGTCAGCCCCAGCATTTT.

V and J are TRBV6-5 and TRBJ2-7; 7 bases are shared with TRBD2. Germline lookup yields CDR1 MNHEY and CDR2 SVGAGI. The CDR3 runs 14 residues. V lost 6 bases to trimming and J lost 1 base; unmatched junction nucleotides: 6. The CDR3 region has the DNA TGTGCCAGCAGCTCCCCCGGGGGGTCCTACGAGCAGTACTTC. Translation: CASSSPGGSYEQYF.

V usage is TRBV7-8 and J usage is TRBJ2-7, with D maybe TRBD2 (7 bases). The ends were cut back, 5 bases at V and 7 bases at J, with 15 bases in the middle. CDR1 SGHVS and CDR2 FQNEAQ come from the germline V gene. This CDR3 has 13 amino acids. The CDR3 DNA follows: TGTGCCAGCAGCCGGAGGGGGGGTAGAGAGCAGTACTTC. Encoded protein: CASSRRGGREQYF. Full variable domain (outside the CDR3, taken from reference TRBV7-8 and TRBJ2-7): GAGVSQSPRYKVAKRGQDVALRCDPISGHVSLFWYQQALGQGPEFLTYFQNEAQLDKSGLPSDRFFAERPEGSVSTLKIQRTQQEDSAVYLCASSRRGGREQYFGPGTRLTVT.

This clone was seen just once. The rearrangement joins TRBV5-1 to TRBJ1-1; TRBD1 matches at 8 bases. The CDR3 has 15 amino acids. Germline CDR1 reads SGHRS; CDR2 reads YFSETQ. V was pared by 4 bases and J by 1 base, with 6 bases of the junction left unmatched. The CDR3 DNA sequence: TGCGCCAGCAGCGCCCCCGGGACAGGGAACACTGAAGCTTTCTTT. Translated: CASSAPGTGNTEAFF. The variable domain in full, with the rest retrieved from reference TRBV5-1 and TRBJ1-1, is KAGVTQTPRYLIKTRGQQVTLSCSPISGHRSVSWYQQTPGQGLQFLFEYFSETQRNKGNFPGRFSGRQFSNSRSEMNVSTLELGDSALYLCASSAPGTGNTEAFFGQGTRLTVV.

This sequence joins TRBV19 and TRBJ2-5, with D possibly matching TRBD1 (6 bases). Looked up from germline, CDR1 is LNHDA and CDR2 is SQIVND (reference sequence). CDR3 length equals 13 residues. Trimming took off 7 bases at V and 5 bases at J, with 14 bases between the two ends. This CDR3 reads CASKGGVLETQYF. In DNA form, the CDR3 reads TGTGCCAGTAAAGGGGGAGTGTTGGAGACCCAGTACTTC.

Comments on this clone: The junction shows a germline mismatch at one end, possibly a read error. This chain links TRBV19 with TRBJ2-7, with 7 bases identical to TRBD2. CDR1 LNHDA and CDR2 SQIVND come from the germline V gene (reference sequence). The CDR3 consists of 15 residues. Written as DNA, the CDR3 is TGTGCCAGTAGTGTCGGACTAGAAGGTAGCTACGAGCAGTATTTC. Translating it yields CASSVGLEGSYEQYF.

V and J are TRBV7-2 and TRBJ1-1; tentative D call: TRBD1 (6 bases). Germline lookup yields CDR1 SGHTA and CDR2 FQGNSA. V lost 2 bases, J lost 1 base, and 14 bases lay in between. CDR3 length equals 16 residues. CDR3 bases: TGTGCCAGCAGCTTACAGGGGACGAGAAGGAACACTGAAGCTTTCTTT. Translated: CASSLQGTRRNTEAFF.

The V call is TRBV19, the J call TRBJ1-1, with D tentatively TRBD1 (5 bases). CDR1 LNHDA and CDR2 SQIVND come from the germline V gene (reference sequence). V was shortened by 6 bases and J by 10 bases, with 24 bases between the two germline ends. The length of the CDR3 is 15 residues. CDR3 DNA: TGTGCCAGTAGCCAAGCCCCGGGGGGGGGAATGCGAGCTTTCTTT. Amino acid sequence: CASSQAPGGGMRAFF.

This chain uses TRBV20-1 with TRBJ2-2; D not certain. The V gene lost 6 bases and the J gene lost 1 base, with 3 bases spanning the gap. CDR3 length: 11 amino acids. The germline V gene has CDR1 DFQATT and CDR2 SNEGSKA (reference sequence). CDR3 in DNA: TGCAGTGCCTGGAACACCGGGGAGCTGTTTTTT. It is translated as CSAWNTGELFF.

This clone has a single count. CDR3 sequence reads: CAWRWSGGSYNEQFF. DNA for the CDR3: TGTGCCTGGAGATGGAGCGGGGGCTCCTACAATGAGCAGTTCTTC. The chain is built from TRBV30 and TRBJ2-1, with TRBD2 identical over 8 bases. The CDR3 is 15 amino acids. Trimming cost V 3 bases and J 0 bases; bases outside gene matches: 4. Germline CDR1 GTSNPN, CDR2 SVGIG (reference sequence).

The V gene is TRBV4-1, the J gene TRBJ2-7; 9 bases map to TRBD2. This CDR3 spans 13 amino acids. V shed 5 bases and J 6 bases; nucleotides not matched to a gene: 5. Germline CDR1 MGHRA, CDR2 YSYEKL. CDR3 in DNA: TGCGCCAGCAGCTGGGGACTAGCTGGCGAGCAGTACTTC. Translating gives CASSWGLAGEQYF.

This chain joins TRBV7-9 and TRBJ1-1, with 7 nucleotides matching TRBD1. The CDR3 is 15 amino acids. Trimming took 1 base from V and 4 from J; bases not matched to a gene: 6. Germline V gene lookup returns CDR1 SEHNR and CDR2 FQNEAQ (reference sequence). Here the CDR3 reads CASSLDRGLPTEAFF. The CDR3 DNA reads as TGTGCCAGCAGCTTAGACAGGGGCCTGCCCACTGAAGCTTTCTTT.

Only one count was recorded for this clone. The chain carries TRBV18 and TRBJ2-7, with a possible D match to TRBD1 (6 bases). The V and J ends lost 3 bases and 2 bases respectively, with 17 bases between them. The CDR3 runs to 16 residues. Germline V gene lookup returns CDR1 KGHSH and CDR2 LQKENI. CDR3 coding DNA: TGTGCCAGCTCACCGCCGGACAGAAGCCTTACCTACGAGCAGTACTTC. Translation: CASSPPDRSLTYEQYF. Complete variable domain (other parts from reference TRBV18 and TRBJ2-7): NAGVMQNPRHLVRRRGQEARLRCSPMKGHSHVYWYRQLPEEGLKFMVYLQKENIIDESGMPKERFSAEFPKEGPSILRIQQVVRGDSAAYFCASSPPDRSLTYEQYFGPGTRLTVT.

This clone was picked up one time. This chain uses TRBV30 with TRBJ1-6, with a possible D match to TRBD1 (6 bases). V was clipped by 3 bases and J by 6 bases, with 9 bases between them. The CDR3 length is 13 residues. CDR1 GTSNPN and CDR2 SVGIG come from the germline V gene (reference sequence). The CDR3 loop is CAWRGQFNSPLHF. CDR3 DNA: TGTGCCTGGAGAGGACAGTTTAATTCACCCCTCCACTTT.

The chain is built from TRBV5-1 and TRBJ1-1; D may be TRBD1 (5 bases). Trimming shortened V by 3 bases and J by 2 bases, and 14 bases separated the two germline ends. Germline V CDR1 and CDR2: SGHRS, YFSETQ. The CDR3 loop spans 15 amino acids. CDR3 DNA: TGCGCCAGCAGCTCGACAGAAAGGTACAACACTGAAGCTTTCTTT. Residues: CASSSTERYNTEAFF.

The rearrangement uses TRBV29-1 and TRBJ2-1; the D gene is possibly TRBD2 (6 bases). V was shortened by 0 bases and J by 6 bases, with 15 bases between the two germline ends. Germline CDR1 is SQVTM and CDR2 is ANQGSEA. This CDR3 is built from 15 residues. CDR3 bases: TGCAGCGTTGAAGATATGGAGGGAGTGATCAATGAGCAGTTCTTC. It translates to CSVEDMEGVINEQFF.

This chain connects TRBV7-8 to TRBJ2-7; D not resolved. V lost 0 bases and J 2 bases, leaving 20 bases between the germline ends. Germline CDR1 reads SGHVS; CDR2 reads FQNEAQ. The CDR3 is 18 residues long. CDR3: CASSLAPGSKERTYEQYF. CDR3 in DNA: TGTGCCAGCAGCTTAGCGCCTGGATCCAAAGAGAGGACCTACGAGCAGTACTTC.

CDR3 residues: CASSPTGNYGYTF. CDR3 in DNA: TGTGCCAGCAGCCCGACAGGGAACTATGGCTACACCTTC. The chain employs TRBV14 and TRBJ1-2; 7 bases agree with TRBD1. Trimming at V came to 4 bases and at J to 2 bases, leaving 1 base not matched to a gene. This CDR3 is 13 amino acids long. Germline CDR1 and CDR2: SGHDN and FVKESK.

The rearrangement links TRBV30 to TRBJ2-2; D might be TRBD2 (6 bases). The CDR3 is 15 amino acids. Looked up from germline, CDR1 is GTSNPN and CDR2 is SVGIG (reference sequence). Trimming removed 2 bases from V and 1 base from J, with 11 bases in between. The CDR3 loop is CAWSRRGLNTGELFF. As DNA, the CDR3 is TGTGCCTGGAGTCGGCGGGGCCTGAACACCGGGGAGCTGTTTTTT.

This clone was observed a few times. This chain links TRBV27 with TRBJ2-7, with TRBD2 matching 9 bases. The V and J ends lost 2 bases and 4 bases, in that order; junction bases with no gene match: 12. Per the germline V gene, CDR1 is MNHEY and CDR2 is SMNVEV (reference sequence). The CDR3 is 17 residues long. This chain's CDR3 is CASSLRAGLAGSYEQYF. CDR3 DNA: TGTGCCAGCAGTTTACGAGCGGGGCTAGCGGGAAGTTACGAGCAGTACTTC.